Each of the 7 T cell receptor beta chains below was sequenced from the same sample in a study of blood T cell repertoires in COVID-19. Profiling relied on immunoSEQ multiplex PCR, and the TCRdb table lists in-frame clones only, not all of them. The profile shows over 90,000 clones, under 80% of them singletons. Sequencing was carried out using peripheral blood. The origin of the receptors is a man between 65 and 85 years old with COVID-19, enrolled during active disease.

In its sample, this clone was seen a few times. The CDR3 loop reads CASSLDNEQFF. CDR3 bases: TGCGCCAGCAGCCTCGACAATGAGCAGTTCTTC. This sequence joins TRBV4-1 and TRBJ2-1; D call uncertain. Per germline, CDR1 MGHRA and CDR2 YSYEKL. The CDR3 is made up of 11 amino acids. V was cut by 4 bases and J by 5 bases, with 3 bases left in between.

In this sample, this clone turned up a few times. This chain links TRBV29-1 with TRBJ2-5, with D unclear. V was trimmed by 7 bases and J by 1 base, leaving 13 bases between them. This CDR3 spans 13 amino acids. Germline CDR1 is SQVTM and CDR2 is ANQGSEA. The CDR3: CSAERDGQETQYF. CDR3 DNA sequence: TGCAGCGCGGAGCGCGACGGCCAAGAGACCCAGTACTTC.

The V gene is TRBV6-2 or TRBV6-3, the J gene TRBJ1-1; no clear D gene. Germline V gene lookup returns CDR1 MNHEY and CDR2 SVGEGT. Trimming took 4 bases from V and 1 from J, leaving 10 bases between them. The CDR3 length is 14 residues. CDR3 DNA sequence: TGTGCCAGCAGTTTTTCTGACACGAACACTGAAGCTTTCTTT. Its protein is CASSFSDTNTEAFF.

The chain joins TRBV9 to TRBJ2-3, with TRBD1 as a possible D gene (6 bases). The CDR3 sequence is 14 residues long. V was trimmed by 4 bases and J by 0 bases, leaving 9 bases between them. Germline V gene sequence: CDR1 SGDLS, CDR2 YYNGEE. The chain's CDR3 is CASSTDRSTDTQYF. CDR3 nucleotide sequence: TGTGCCAGCAGCACCGACAGGAGCACAGATACGCAGTATTTT. The variable domain in full, with the rest retrieved from reference TRBV9 and TRBJ2-3, is DSGVTQTPKHLITATGQRVTLRCSPRSGDLSVYWYQQSLDQGLQFLIQYYNGEERAKGNILERFSAQQFPDLHSELNLSSLELGDSALYFCASSTDRSTDTQYFGPGTRLTVL.

The chain uses TRBV3-1 (or the pseudogene TRBV3-2) and TRBJ2-5; 8 nucleotides align to TRBD1. With 8 bases clipped from V and 3 bases from J, the junction kept 5 bases outside the gene matches. The CDR3 runs to 13 residues. CDR1 and CDR2 (germline): LGHDT, YNNKEL (reference sequence). CDR3 coding DNA: TGTGCCAGCTTGTCACAGGGGGAAGAGACCCAGTACTTC. This translates into CASLSQGEETQYF.

The chain recombines TRBV27 with TRBJ2-7; 8 bases are a match to TRBD1. The CDR3 has 14 amino acids. Germline values: CDR1 MNHEY, CDR2 SMNVEV (reference sequence). J lost 1 base, V lost 8 bases, and 7 bases had no gene match. CDR3 coding DNA: TGTGCCAGCGGCCGGACAGGGTCTTCCTACGAGCAGTACTTC. This sequence encodes CASGRTGSSYEQYF.

The V gene is TRBV30, the J gene TRBJ1-1, with D possibly matching TRBD1 (5 bases). Trimming shortened V by 4 bases and J by 3 bases, and 9 bases separated the two germline ends. The CDR3 has 12 residues. The germline V gene encodes CDR1 GTSNPN and CDR2 SVGIG (reference sequence). The CDR3 loop reads CAWTRGYTEAFF. The CDR3 region has the DNA TGTGCCTGGACCCGGGGGTACACTGAAGCTTTCTTT.